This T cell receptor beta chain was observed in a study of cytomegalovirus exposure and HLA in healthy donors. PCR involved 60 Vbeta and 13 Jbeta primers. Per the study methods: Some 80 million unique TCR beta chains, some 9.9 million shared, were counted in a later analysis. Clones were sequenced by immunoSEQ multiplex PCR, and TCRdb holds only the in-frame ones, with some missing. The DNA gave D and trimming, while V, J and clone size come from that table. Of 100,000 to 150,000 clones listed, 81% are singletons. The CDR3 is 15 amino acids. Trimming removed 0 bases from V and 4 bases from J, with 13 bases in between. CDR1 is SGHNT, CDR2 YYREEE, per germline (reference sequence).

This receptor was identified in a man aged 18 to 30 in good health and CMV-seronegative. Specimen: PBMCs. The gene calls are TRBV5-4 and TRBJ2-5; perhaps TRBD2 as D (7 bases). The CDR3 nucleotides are TGTGCCAGCAGCTTGGGGGGGGGCCTTGGAGAGACCCAGTACTTC. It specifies CASSLGGGLGETQYF.